This is a list of T cell receptor beta chains from one sample in a study of blood T cell repertoires in COVID-19. Method: immunoSEQ multiplex PCR; TCRdb's copy keeps in-frame clones and lacks some. The repertoire has more than 250,000 clones, around 89% of them found once; the top ten carry approximately 6%. Sequencing was done on a sample of peripheral blood. The receptor source for this set is a woman aged 50 to 60 with COVID-19, enrolled during active disease. Each CDR3 is given with its conserved first and last residue. The D gene is left open where the match is weak. The listing skips clone size in some rows; elsewhere it reads once, few, many or a size class.

j_call clone_size cdr3_length d_call v_call cdr3_aa cdr3_nt
TRBJ2-7 . 13 . TRBV5-1 CASSFTSSYEQYF TGCGCCAGCAGCTTTACTAGCTCCTACGAGCAGTACTTC
TRBJ2-7 many 15 TRBD1 TRBV5-1 CASSLRGQGSYEQYF TGCGCCAGCAGCTTGCGAGGACAGGGGTCCTACGAGCAGTACTTC
TRBJ1-2 . 14 . TRBV10-1 CASSADTFRYGYTF TGCGCCAGCAGTGCGGACACCTTCCGCTATGGCTACACCTTC
TRBJ1-5 . 11 . TRBV28 CASSLFGPQHF TGTGCCAGCAGTTTATTCGGTCCCCAGCATTTT
TRBJ2-1 few 15 . TRBV3-1/TRBV3-2 CASSQGRPINNEQFF TGTGCCAGCAGCCAGGGCCGCCCAATAAACAATGAGCAGTTCTTC
TRBJ2-1 . 17 . TRBV21-1 CASSKRAGLAGEYEQFF TGTGCCAGCAGCAAAAGGGCCGGACTAGCGGGAGAGTATGAGCAGTTCTTC
TRBJ2-2 . 14 . TRBV10-1 CASSDEDRTGELFF TGCGCCAGCAGTGACGAAGACAGGACCGGGGAGCTGTTTTTT
TRBJ2-7 . 13 . TRBV6-5 CASKAPVSYEQYF TGTGCCAGCAAAGCGCCCGTATCCTACGAGCAGTACTTC
TRBJ1-1 once 15 . TRBV7-9 CASSSQPQGHTEAFF TGTGCCAGCAGCTCCCAACCACAGGGCCACACTGAAGCTTTCTTT
TRBJ1-2 . 16 TRBD1 TRBV5-4 CASSLPGQGRSDGYTF TGTGCCAGCAGCTTACCGGGACAGGGAAGAAGCGATGGCTACACCTTC
TRBJ2-1 . 13 TRBD2 TRBV19 CASSIGGAGGKFF TGTGCCAGTAGTATAGGGGGAGCGGGAGGGAAGTTCTTC
TRBJ1-1 . 14 . TRBV9 CASSDGESNTEAFF TGTGCCAGCAGCGACGGAGAAAGTAACACTGAAGCTTTCTTT
TRBJ2-2 . 15 TRBD1 TRBV18 CASSTGTGNTGELFF TGTGCCAGCTCAACCGGGACAGGGAACACCGGGGAGCTGTTTTTT
TRBJ1-1 few 14 . TRBV11-2 CASSLGARGTEAFF TGTGCCAGCAGCTTAGGGGCCCGGGGCACTGAAGCTTTCTTT
TRBJ2-7 once 15 . TRBV19 CASTYGGGTAYEQYF TGTGCCAGTACCTATGGTGGCGGGACCGCCTACGAGCAGTACTTC
TRBJ2-7 . 11 . TRBV12-3/TRBV12-4 CASSSFYEQYF TGTGCCAGCAGTTCATTTTACGAGCAGTACTTC
TRBJ1-3 . 16 TRBD1 TRBV13 CASSLQGVYSGNTIYF TGTGCCAGCAGCCTACAGGGGGTTTACTCTGGAAACACCATATATTTT
TRBJ2-3 . 14 TRBD1 TRBV11-2 CASWDSTSTDTQYF TGTGCCAGCTGGGACAGCACTAGCACAGATACGCAGTATTTT
TRBJ1-5 . 16 . TRBV4-1 CASSQVGRNSNQPQHF TGCGCCAGCAGCCAAGTGGGCCGTAATAGCAATCAGCCCCAGCATTTT
TRBJ1-6 . 14 . TRBV5-1 CASSFDSYNSPLHF TGCGCCAGCAGCTTCGACAGTTATAATTCACCCCTCCACTTT
TRBJ2-1 . 16 . TRBV9 CASSVGSAEVLFSQFF TGTGCCAGCAGCGTAGGAAGTGCGGAAGTCCTCTTTTCGCAGTTCTTC
TRBJ2-1 . 17 TRBD1 TRBV6-6 CASSLIPTGGLDNEQFF TGTGCCAGCAGTCTGATTCCGACAGGGGGCTTGGACAATGAGCAGTTCTTC
TRBJ1-4 . 14 . TRBV13 CASSRSETGEKLFF TGTGCCAGCAGCCGTAGTGAGACGGGAGAAAAACTGTTTTTT
TRBJ2-1 once 15 . TRBV5-4 CASSLERSSYNEQFF TGTGCCAGCAGCTTGGAGCGGAGCTCCTACAATGAGCAGTTCTTC
TRBJ1-5 . 15 . TRBV5-1 CASSLGQAPNQPQHF TGCGCCAGCAGCTTGGGTCAGGCCCCCAATCAGCCCCAGCATTTT
TRBJ2-1 . 13 . TRBV7-3 CASSLNNYNEQFF TGTGCCAGCAGCTTAAACAACTACAATGAGCAGTTCTTC
TRBJ2-3 . 14 . TRBV27 CASSFSSGTDTQYF TGTGCCAGCAGCTTTAGCAGTGGCACAGATACGCAGTATTTT
TRBJ1-2 . 22 . TRBV5-1 CASSLGSSVDRQDYNDNYGYTF TGCGCCAGCAGCTTGGGTAGCTCCGTCGACCGACAAGACTATAATGATAACTATGGCTACACCTTC